This TCR beta chain comes out of a study of molecular identifiers for immune sequencing clone quantification. Each library that profiled naive CD8 cells came from roughly 20,000 to 1,000,000 sorted cells with 10%, 30% or 50% RNA. The authors sorted naive CD8 T cells as CD8+CD4-CCR7+CD45RA+. As concerns this clonotype: Its cognate antigen is unknown. It may be a read error: a sequence one base away is much more abundant.

The authors built bulk TCR libraries by previously described methods with listed TCR primers. TCRdb redid the calling of the PCR reads with MiXCR, one entry per CDR3 protein. The table shows fewer than 350,000 distinct CDR3 sequences, with 24% occurring only once. The CDR3 is made up of 13 amino acids. The germline V and J ends were trimmed by 4 bases and 7 bases, with 13 bases remaining between them. Germline V gene sequence: CDR1 LNHDA, CDR2 SQIVND (reference sequence). Notes on the study in general: Clonotypes topping 20 RNA copies carried over 97% of effector molecules but under 1% of naive ones.

This clonotype originated in a human donor in good health. Some libraries in this study had Jurkat cell RNA spiked in. V gene TRBV19 combines with J gene TRBJ1-1; D is unresolved. Source material: naive CD8+ T cells from blood, with Jurkat cell RNA spiked in. Subset: FACS-sorted CD8+CD4-CCR7+CD45RA+ naive T cells. The DNA for the CDR3 is TGTGCCAGTAGTACCACCTGCGGTAGTGAAGCTTTCTTT. As protein: CASSTTCGSEAFF.